The clone carrying this TCR beta chain was seen once. Its antigen is not known. V lost 5 bases to trimming and J lost 0 bases; unmatched junction nucleotides: 3. This CDR3 contains 14 residues. Per the germline V gene, CDR1 is SGHTA and CDR2 is FQGNSA. The sample belongs to a study of cytomegalovirus exposure and HLA in healthy donors. Findings and caveats of the study: Reports indicated that the classifier achieved high specificity and sensitivity in diagnosing cytomegalovirus status. Most sequenced TCRs were rare (though some public TCRs occurred in many donors). As immune exposure information, only CMV serostatus was available. Segments of the TCR beta V type were, in most cases, productive about 87% or about 30% of the time in an earlier analysis.

PCR was performed using 60 Vbeta and 13 Jbeta primers. Produced via immunoSEQ multiplex PCR; TCRdb's table is partial and in-frame only. Here the sample spans around 64,000 clones, more than 80% being singletons. Sequenced material: PBMCs. The chain couples TRBV7-2 to TRBJ1-1; 7 bases align to TRBD1. The origin of this receptor is a young woman in good health and CMV-seropositive. The CDR3 bases are TGTGCCAGCAGCGCGACAGGGATGAACACTGAAGCTTTCTTT. It specifies CASSATGMNTEAFF.